The clone carrying this T cell receptor beta chain has a count of ten or more. The antigen is not known. The sample originates from a study of CD8 T cells in ankylosing spondylitis. Whole-study results and caveats: Past studies reported some motif variants in reactive arthritis synovial fluid and blood. What appeared characteristic of ankylosing spondylitis blood was a TCR beta motif of under 10 highly homologous variants. The study looked at matched synovial fluid samples from ankylosing spondylitis patients. Disease-linked clones were reported to be significantly enriched there.

With V trimmed by 3 bases and J by 3 bases, 2 bases remained unmatched. CDR3 size: 13 residues. Germline V lookup: CDR1 DFQATT, CDR2 SNEGSKA (reference sequence). A quantitative 5'-RACE method, one with molecular barcodes, was used to make TCR beta libraries. TCRdb fed the 5' RACE reads into MiXCR, producing one record per CDR3 protein. The profile shows roughly 230,000 distinct CDR3 sequences, approximately 8.4% of them singletons. Sequences were obtained from blood, either unsorted or a sorted T cell fraction (not recorded which). The sequence was collected from a female donor with ankylosing spondylitis or in good health (not recorded which). The gene calls are TRBV20-1 and TRBJ2-1, with 7 bases lining up with TRBD2. CDR3 nucleotides: TGCAGTGCTAGCGGGAGGAACTACAATGAGCAGTTCTTC. Translation: CSASGRNYNEQFF.